This T cell receptor beta chain was captured in a study of cytomegalovirus exposure and HLA in healthy donors. Study-level background: The Caucasian-associated ancestry cluster contained about four fifths of the approximately 400 genotyped donors. Study results and caveats: Donors belonging to an Asian-associated ancestry cluster reportedly showed fewer N-insertions in productive TCRs than the approximately 670-donor mean, according to what a later analysis found. Generally TCR sequences proved uncommon, though certain public TCRs appeared in numerous donors.

In regard to this clone: Its antigen is not known.

The CDR3 consists of 14 residues. Germline V gene sequence: CDR1 MRHNA, CDR2 SNTAGT. Trimming left V 2 bases short and J 0 bases short, with 6 bases between. PCR amplification relied on 60 Vbeta primers (plus 13 Jbeta primers). Repertoires were generated with immunoSEQ multiplex PCR, while TCRdb's copy carries only in-frame clones and drops some. The data contain about 84,000 clones, about 60% of them seen just once; the ten biggest clones take up 15%. Sequencing used PBMCs. This TCR was recovered from a woman aged 40 to 50 in good health and CMV-seropositive. This rearrangement joins TRBV6-4 to TRBJ2-3; D is undetermined. The CDR3 coding sequence is TGTGCCAGCAGTGACGTCCCTAGCACAGATACGCAGTATTTT. Amino acid sequence: CASSDVPSTDTQYF.